These T cell receptor beta chains were read from a single sample in a study of T-cell memory formation after mild COVID-19. A single record per CDR3 protein comes from TCRdb applying MiXCR to the 5' RACE reads. The sample shows 300,000 to 400,000 distinct CDR3 sequences, 10% to 15% of them seen only once. Material: PBMCs or a T cell subset sorted from them (not recorded which). Receptors originate from a man between 18 and 29 years old who had mild COVID-19 (a few samples of this study predate the infection). Cell type and time point are not known. The CDR3 runs from the conserved cysteine through the conserved F or W. A D gene is named only where the DNA matches it firmly. Some rows have no size entry. The others give once, few or many, or a class for an expanded clone.

>TRBD2|TRBJ2-7|TRBV6-5|few
CASSATSGAYEQYF
TGTGCCAGCAGTGCGACTAGCGGGGCCTACGAGCAGTACTTC
>TRBD1|TRBJ2-6|TRBV12-3/TRBV12-4|NA
CASRDGQGTAGANVLTF
TGTGCCAGCAGGGACGGACAGGGGACGGCTGGGGCCAACGTCCTGACTTTC
>TRBD2|TRBJ2-5|TRBV2|few
CARTSGEETQYF
TGTGCCAGGACTAGCGGGGAAGAGACCCAGTACTTC
>NA|TRBJ2-2|TRBV7-9|few
CASSLRGRGDDTGELFF
TGTGCCAGCAGCTTAAGAGGCAGGGGGGACGACACCGGGGAGCTGTTTTTT
>NA|TRBJ1-2|TRBV7-2|few
CASSLNPGNYGYTF
TGTGCCAGCAGCTTAAACCCGGGCAACTATGGCTACACCTTC
>NA|TRBJ2-2|TRBV5-1|NA
CASSLDGARRTGELFF
TGCGCCAGCAGCTTGGATGGAGCCAGGCGCACCGGGGAGCTGTTTTTT
>NA|TRBJ2-1|TRBV11-3|many
CASSLGIAGPDYNEQFF
TGTGCCAGCAGCCTAGGGATCGCGGGGCCCGACTACAATGAGCAGTTCTTC
>NA|TRBJ1-6|TRBV12-3/TRBV12-4|many
CASSLRVRSASPLHF
TGTGCCAGCAGTTTACGGGTCCGGTCGGCCTCACCCCTCCACTTT
>NA|TRBJ2-5|TRBV20-1|many
CSATLDWQETQYF
TGCAGTGCTACCCTGGACTGGCAAGAGACCCAGTACTTC
>TRBD1|TRBJ1-1|TRBV9|few
CASSRLTGASGTEAFF
TGTGCCAGCAGCAGGCTGACAGGGGCATCGGGGACTGAAGCTTTCTTT